These 32 T cell receptor beta chains share one sample of origin, sequenced in a study of cytotoxic CD8 clonotypes in ibrutinib-treated CLL. Here immunoSEQ multiplex PCR was the method, and the copy in TCRdb shows in-frame clones only, minus some. The repertoire holds 20,000 to 25,000 clones, with around 80% as singletons. Sample: PBMCs, taken before ibrutinib treatment. Source of these receptors: a human donor with chronic lymphocytic leukemia.

This rearrangement joins TRBV6-5 to TRBJ1-3; D gene ambiguous. The CDR3 has 14 residues. CDR1 and CDR2 (germline): MNHEY, SVGAGI. Trimming left V 7 bases short and J 0 bases short, with 10 bases between. In DNA, the CDR3 is TGTGCCAGCACGACGGGGAGCTCTGGAAACACCATATATTTT. Translating it yields CASTTGSSGNTIYF.

The V and J genes are TRBV20-1 and TRBJ2-1, with TRBD1 as a possible D gene (6 bases). CDR1 is DFQATT and CDR2 is SNEGSKA in the germline V gene (reference sequence). V was trimmed by 3 bases and J by 10 bases, leaving 10 bases between them. There are 11 residues in the CDR3. This CDR3 is CSASKGTEQFF. CDR3 bases: TGCAGTGCTAGTAAGGGGACAGAGCAGTTCTTC.

This clone has just a few counts. The rearrangement uses TRBV27 and TRBJ1-5; D gene ambiguous. V lost 7 bases to trimming and J lost 4 bases, with 8 bases between them. This CDR3 has 12 amino acids. The germline V gene encodes CDR1 MNHEY and CDR2 SMNVEV (reference sequence). CDR3 DNA sequence: TGTGCCAGCATTTTCTCGAATCAGCCCCAGCATTTT. Amino acids: CASIFSNQPQHF.

The chain uses TRBV6-5 and TRBJ2-7; 7 positions agree with TRBD2. Germline CDR1 and CDR2: MNHEY and SVGAGI. The CDR3 extends over 12 amino acids. With V trimmed by 6 bases and J by 2 bases, 1 base remained unmatched. In DNA form, the CDR3 reads TGTGCCAGCAGGGGGGGGACCTACGAGCAGTACTTC. This encodes CASRGGTYEQYF.

V usage is TRBV5-1 and J usage is TRBJ2-3; TRBD2 might be the D (6 bases). Germline CDR1 reads SGHRS; CDR2 reads YFSETQ. This CDR3 is 16 amino acids long. V lost 4 bases, J lost 2 bases, and 17 bases lay in between. As DNA, the CDR3 is TGCGCCAGCAGCCCTCAGGCGGGACCCTACACAGATACGCAGTATTTT. Its protein product is CASSPQAGPYTDTQYF.

V is TRBV6-1 and J is TRBJ1-5; no firm D call. Germline CDR1 and CDR2: MNHNS and SASEGT. V lost 0 bases to trimming and J lost 3 bases, with 9 bases between them. There are 15 residues in the CDR3. CDR3 bases: TGTGCCAGCAGTGAAGCGGGCGGCCCCAATCAGCCCCAGCATTTT. It codes for CASSEAGGPNQPQHF.

This CDR3 is CATSRVRGRFEQYF. The CDR3 bases are TGTGCCACCAGCAGAGTGAGGGGGCGGTTCGAGCAGTACTTC. This chain uses TRBV15 with TRBJ2-7; TRBD1 matches 7 bases. The germline CDR1 and CDR2 sequences are LNHNV and YYDKDF (reference sequence). Trimming cost V 1 base and J 6 bases; bases outside gene matches: 6. The CDR3 extends over 14 amino acids. The variable domain in full, completed from reference TRBV15 and TRBJ2-7, reads DAMVIQNPRYQVTQFGKPVTLSCSQTLNHNVMYWYQQKSSQAPKLLFHYYDKDFNNEADTPDNFQSRRPNTSFCFLDIRSPGLGDTAMYLCATSRVRGRFEQYFGPGTRLTVT.

This sequence joins TRBV5-1 and TRBJ2-1, with 9 positions matching TRBD2. This CDR3 has 15 amino acids. Trimming removed 1 base from V and 6 bases from J; junction bases left unmatched: 5. Germline V gene data show CDR1 as SGHRS and CDR2 as YFSETQ. CDR3 sequence reads: CASSLTAGGSNEQFF. As DNA, the CDR3 is TGCGCCAGCAGCTTGACAGCGGGGGGCAGCAATGAGCAGTTCTTC.

The chain joins TRBV6-5 to TRBJ2-5, with 9 bases identical to TRBD1. The closer fit of TRBJ2-7 to the DNA end suggests the J call may be wrong. The germline V gene has CDR1 MNHEY and CDR2 SVGAGI. The CDR3 is 13 residues long. This CDR3 is CASYMDRGYEQYF. The CDR3 DNA reads TGTGCCAGCTACATGGACAGGGGATACGAGCAGTACTTC.

This chain connects TRBV19 to TRBJ2-1, with D tentatively TRBD1 (6 bases). The CDR3 contains 15 residues. Germline CDR1 is LNHDA and CDR2 is SQIVND (reference sequence). Trimming removed 3 bases at V and 2 bases at J, with 11 bases between. The CDR3 protein is CASSIGAGAYNEQFF. CDR3 in DNA: TGTGCCAGTAGTATTGGGGCAGGGGCCTACAATGAGCAGTTCTTC. Combining the CDR3 with reference TRBV19 and TRBJ2-1 gives the whole variable domain DGGITQSPKYLFRKEGQNVTLSCEQNLNHDAMYWYRQDPGQGLRLIYYSQIVNDFQKGDIAEGYSVSREKKESFPLTVTSAQKNPTAFYLCASSIGAGAYNEQFFGPGTRLTVL.

The rearrangement joins TRBV19 to TRBJ2-2, with 7 bases identical to TRBD2. The CDR3 totals 14 residues. CDR1 LNHDA and CDR2 SQIVND come from the germline V gene (reference sequence). Germline trimming cut 6 bases from V and 4 bases from J; bases unmatched to any gene: 5. The CDR3 region has the DNA TGTGCCAGTAGGGGTGGCGGGGGCACCGGGGAGCTGTTTTTT. Residues: CASRGGGGTGELFF.

This clone was seen only once. This chain links TRBV9 with TRBJ2-3; TRBD2 matches at 8 bases. The germline V gene has CDR1 SGDLS and CDR2 YYNGEE. This CDR3 comprises 20 residues. Trimming at V came to 0 bases and at J to 3 bases, leaving 18 bases not matched to a gene. CDR3 loop: CASSVGLGSGAGVVTDTQYF. The CDR3 DNA follows: TGTGCCAGCAGCGTAGGGTTAGGTTCCGGAGCGGGAGTGGTGACAGATACGCAGTATTTT. The complete variable domain, with remaining parts taken from reference TRBV9 and TRBJ2-3, reads DSGVTQTPKHLITATGQRVTLRCSPRSGDLSVYWYQQSLDQGLQFLIQYYNGEERAKGNILERFSAQQFPDLHSELNLSSLELGDSALYFCASSVGLGSGAGVVTDTQYFGPGTRLTVL.

The chain employs TRBV27 and TRBJ2-5, with 10 bases aligning to TRBD2. The CDR3 has 17 amino acids. Germline V gene data show CDR1 as MNHEY and CDR2 as SMNVEV (reference sequence). Losses at the gene ends were 2 bases for V and 2 bases for J; bases not matched to a gene: 8. The CDR3 here is CASSLGIAGGPQETQYF. In DNA, the CDR3 is TGTGCCAGCAGTTTAGGGATAGCGGGGGGTCCACAAGAGACCCAGTACTTC.

This chain links TRBV2 with TRBJ2-3, with TRBD1 matching over 7 bases. There are 15 residues in the CDR3. Germline V gene lookup returns CDR1 SNHLY and CDR2 FYNNEI. J was trimmed by 2 bases and V by 5 bases; bases with no gene match: 7. CDR3: CASSPQTGSTDTQYF. The DNA for the CDR3 is TGTGCCAGCAGTCCACAGACAGGGTCCACAGATACGCAGTATTTT.

The rearrangement links TRBV10-3 to TRBJ2-3; no definite D call. CDR1 and CDR2 from the germline V gene are ENHRY and SYGVKD. This CDR3 comprises 18 residues. V was pared by 0 bases and J by 1 base, with 17 bases between. CDR3 amino acids: CAISESTWQAVGTDTQYF. The CDR3 DNA sequence: TGTGCCATCAGTGAGTCGACGTGGCAGGCTGTGGGCACAGATACGCAGTATTTT.

J is TRBJ2-7 and V is TRBV30, with a tentative D call TRBD2 (5 bases). Germline CDR1 and CDR2: GTSNPN and SVGIG (reference sequence). This CDR3 spans 14 amino acids. V lost 4 bases and J lost 2, with 15 bases in between. The CDR3 reads CAWIPETKTYEQYF. In DNA form, the CDR3 reads TGTGCCTGGATTCCCGAGACTAAGACCTACGAGCAGTACTTC.

The chain is built from TRBV29-1 and TRBJ1-1; the D gene is possibly TRBD1 (6 bases). Germline CDR1 is SQVTM and CDR2 is ANQGSEA. Trimming stripped 3 bases from V and 4 bases from J, with 18 bases between. This CDR3 is 15 amino acids long. The CDR3 coding sequence is TGCAGCGTTGAGCCCAGGGGACGGGTTGGCACTGAAGCTTTCTTT. It yields the protein CSVEPRGRVGTEAFF.

The table lists this clone with a few counts. This sequence joins TRBV6-5 and TRBJ2-1; D may match TRBD1 or TRBD2 (6 bases each). V dropped 0 bases and J dropped 6 bases, with 15 bases sitting between them. The CDR3 loop spans 16 amino acids. Germline V lookup: CDR1 MNHEY, CDR2 SVGAGI. CDR3 bases: TGTGCCAGCAGTTACTCGAGTAGGGGGGAGTCCAATGAGCAGTTCTTC. This gives the protein CASSYSSRGESNEQFF.

V usage is TRBV4-3 and J usage is TRBJ1-1; D not resolved. The germline CDR1 and CDR2 sequences are LGHNA and YSLEER. Deletions cut 1 base from V and 5 bases from J, with 20 bases between. The CDR3 has 17 amino acids. CDR3 sequence reads: CASSQGPLRSEGTEAFF. CDR3 in DNA: TGCGCCAGCAGCCAAGGACCACTGAGGTCGGAGGGTACTGAAGCTTTCTTT.

The genes are TRBV9 and TRBJ1-1, with D perhaps matching TRBD1 (5 bases). Germline loops: CDR1 SGDLS, CDR2 YYNGEE. Trimming left V 0 bases short and J 1 base short, with 7 bases between. This CDR3 has 14 residues. In nucleotides, the CDR3 is TGTGCCAGCAGCGTAGAGACAGCGAACACTGAAGCTTTCTTT. As protein: CASSVETANTEAFF.

The chain has TRBV6-1 and TRBJ1-4, with no clear D. Trimming removed 1 base from V and 6 bases from J, with 9 bases in between. Germline CDR1 is MNHNS and CDR2 is SASEGT. The length of the CDR3 is 14 residues. The CDR3 spells CASSEDEVDEKLFF. The CDR3 DNA reads as TGTGCCAGCAGTGAAGATGAGGTAGATGAAAAACTGTTTTTT.

There are a few counts of this clone. The J gene is TRBJ2-1, the V gene TRBV9; D is perhaps TRBD2 (6 bases). CDR1 SGDLS and CDR2 YYNGEE come from the germline V gene. V was pared by 6 bases and J by 4 bases, with 17 bases between. The CDR3 consists of 15 residues. As DNA, the CDR3 is TGTGCCAGCAATCGGGACTTCTCTATGTACAATGAGCAGTTCTTC. This sequence encodes CASNRDFSMYNEQFF. Drawing the rest from reference TRBV9 and TRBJ2-1, the complete variable domain is DSGVTQTPKHLITATGQRVTLRCSPRSGDLSVYWYQQSLDQGLQFLIQYYNGEERAKGNILERFSAQQFPDLHSELNLSSLELGDSALYFCASNRDFSMYNEQFFGPGTRLTVL.

Regarding this clone: Other DNA variants within this sample encode the same CDR3. The chain recombines TRBV6-5 with TRBJ1-5, with 7 bases identical to TRBD1. V lost 5 bases to trimming and J lost 0 bases; unmatched junction nucleotides: 4. CDR1 and CDR2 from the germline V gene are MNHEY and SVGAGI. The length of the CDR3 is 15 residues. The chain's CDR3 is CASSARGYSNQPQHF. CDR3 nucleotides: TGTGCCAGCAGTGCCAGGGGGTATAGCAATCAGCCCCAGCATTTT.

This clone showed up just once. The V and J genes are TRBV18 and TRBJ1-1, with D tentatively TRBD1 (5 bases). This CDR3 is 15 amino acids long. The V end was cut by 0 bases, the J end by 5 bases, with 13 bases between. Germline loops: CDR1 KGHSH, CDR2 LQKENI. CDR3 DNA sequence: TGTGCCAGCTCACCACCCCTCGGGGGAGGGACTGAAGCTTTCTTT. Amino acids: CASSPPLGGGTEAFF.

This clone has only a few counts. This chain joins TRBV5-1 and TRBJ2-2; TRBD1 matches 8 bases. The CDR3 length is 18 residues. Germline assignment: CDR1 SGHRS and CDR2 YFSETQ. V trimming: 1 base; J trimming: 4 bases; junction bases outside the gene matches: 12. The chain's CDR3 is CASSLNEMTGESTGELFF. CDR3 sequence (DNA): TGCGCCAGCAGCTTGAACGAGATGACAGGGGAGAGCACCGGGGAGCTGTTTTTT.

The chain has TRBV2 and TRBJ2-1, with TRBD1 matching 8 bases. The CDR3 is made up of 19 amino acids. Germline CDR1 reads SNHLY; CDR2 reads FYNNEI. J gave up 0 bases and V 8 bases, and 18 bases lay outside the gene matches. The CDR3 reads CASATPGTGVIRSYNEQFF. For the CDR3, the DNA is TGTGCCAGCGCTACTCCCGGGACAGGAGTTATTCGCTCCTACAATGAGCAGTTCTTC.

The chain uses TRBV9 and TRBJ2-7; TRBD2 matches 10 bases. Germline assignment: CDR1 SGDLS and CDR2 YYNGEE. The trim removed 0 bases at V and 4 bases at J, leaving 7 bases unmatched. The CDR3 has 16 residues. The CDR3 nucleotides read TGTGCCAGCAGCGTAGCTGGAACTAGCGGGGATTACGAGCAGTACTTC. Its protein is CASSVAGTSGDYEQYF.

V is TRBV27 and J is TRBJ1-3; D call uncertain. The V and J ends lost 5 bases and 2 bases respectively, with 10 bases between them. This CDR3 contains 14 residues. The germline V gene encodes CDR1 MNHEY and CDR2 SMNVEV (reference sequence). As DNA, the CDR3 is TGTGCCAGCAGTCCCGACATTCCTGGAAACACCATATATTTT. As protein: CASSPDIPGNTIYF.

The V call is TRBV7-9, the J call TRBJ2-7; unclear D gene. Per germline, CDR1 SEHNR and CDR2 FQNEAQ (reference sequence). Deletions cut 5 bases from V and 9 bases from J, with 23 bases between. The CDR3 is made up of 15 amino acids. CDR3 in DNA: TGTGCCAGCAGCCCTTCGTACGGCAGTCAAACGCGGCAGTACTTC. It codes for CASSPSYGSQTRQYF.

This chain connects TRBV7-8 to TRBJ1-2, with D possibly matching TRBD1 (6 bases). This CDR3 region has 15 residues. Deletions cut 2 bases from V and 3 bases from J, with 13 bases between. Germline V gene data show CDR1 as SGHVS and CDR2 as FQNEAQ. The CDR3: CASSLSGAKDYGYTF. Written as DNA, the CDR3 is TGTGCCAGCAGCTTATCAGGGGCGAAGGACTATGGCTACACCTTC.

The rearrangement uses TRBV5-1 and TRBJ1-5, with 10 bases lining up with TRBD1. The CDR3 totals 15 residues. Trimming cost V 4 bases and J 2 bases; bases outside gene matches: 3. Germline CDR1 SGHRS, CDR2 YFSETQ. The CDR3 sequence: CASSAGTGGNQPQHF. The CDR3 DNA follows: TGCGCCAGCAGCGCAGGGACAGGGGGCAATCAGCCCCAGCATTTT.

This clone was seen only a few times. The CDR3 DNA reads as TGTGCCAGCAGCTTAGGTACAGGTTATCAGCCCCAGCATTTT. Amino acid sequence: CASSLGTGYQPQHF. The chain carries TRBV7-3 and TRBJ1-5; tentatively, D is TRBD1 (5 bases). The germline V gene encodes CDR1 SGHTA and CDR2 FQGTGA. V lost 2 bases and J 5 bases, leaving 10 bases between the germline ends. The CDR3 has 14 residues.